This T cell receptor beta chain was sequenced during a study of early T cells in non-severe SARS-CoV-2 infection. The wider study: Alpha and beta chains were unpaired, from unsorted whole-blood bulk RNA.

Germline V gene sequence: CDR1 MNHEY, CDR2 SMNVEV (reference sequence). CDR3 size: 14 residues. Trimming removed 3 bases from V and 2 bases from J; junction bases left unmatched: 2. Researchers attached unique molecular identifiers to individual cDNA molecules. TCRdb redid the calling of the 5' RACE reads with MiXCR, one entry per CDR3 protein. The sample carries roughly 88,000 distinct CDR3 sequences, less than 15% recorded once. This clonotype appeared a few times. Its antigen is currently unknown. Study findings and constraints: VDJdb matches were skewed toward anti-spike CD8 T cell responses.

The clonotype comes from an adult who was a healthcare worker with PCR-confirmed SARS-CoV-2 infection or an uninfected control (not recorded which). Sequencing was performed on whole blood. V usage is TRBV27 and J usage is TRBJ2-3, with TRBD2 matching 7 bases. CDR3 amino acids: CASSLGTTTDTQYF. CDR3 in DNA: TGTGCCAGCAGTTTGGGGACTACCACAGATACGCAGTATTTT.